Shown below are 6 T cell receptor beta chains from a single sample sequenced in a study of blood T cell repertoires in COVID-19. The protocol was immunoSEQ multiplex PCR, while the TCRdb copy is restricted to in-frame clones and leaves out a portion. The sample shows 95,000 to 150,000 clones, over 60% of them seen only once. The sequenced material came from peripheral blood. Receptor source: a woman older than 75 with acute or convalescent COVID-19.

The chain couples TRBV6-5 to TRBJ2-7; 10 nucleotides align to TRBD1. Trimming removed 6 bases from V and 4 bases from J; junction bases left unmatched: 6. The CDR3 loop spans 14 amino acids. CDR1 MNHEY and CDR2 SVGAGI come from the germline V gene. Written as DNA, the CDR3 is TGTGCCAGCAGCCGGGACAGGGGCCTGTACGAGCAGTACTTC. Amino acids: CASSRDRGLYEQYF.

This clone is a singleton in its sample. CDR3 residues: CASSLDTNTGELFF. The CDR3 region has the DNA TGCGCCAGCAGCTTGGATACGAACACCGGGGAGCTGTTTTTT. The genes are TRBV5-1 and TRBJ2-2, with unresolved D. The germline gives CDR1 SGHRS, CDR2 YFSETQ. This CDR3 has 14 residues. The V and J ends lost 0 bases and 0 bases respectively, with 3 bases between them.

This clone was seen a few times. This chain joins TRBV19 and TRBJ2-7, with 9 bases identical to TRBD1. Germline CDR1 reads LNHDA; CDR2 reads SQIVND (reference sequence). J gave up 6 bases and V 5 bases, and 14 bases lay outside the gene matches. CDR3 length equals 16 residues. CDR3 region: CASSVRSGQGTSEQYF. DNA of the CDR3: TGTGCCAGTAGTGTCAGGTCAGGACAGGGGACATCCGAGCAGTACTTC. Based on the CDR3 plus reference TRBV19 and TRBJ2-7, the full variable domain is DGGITQSPKYLFRKEGQNVTLSCEQNLNHDAMYWYRQDPGQGLRLIYYSQIVNDFQKGDIAEGYSVSREKKESFPLTVTSAQKNPTAFYLCASSVRSGQGTSEQYFGPGTRLTVT.

The chain combines TRBV5-6 with TRBJ2-3; the match to TRBD1 covers 8 bases. The CDR3 covers 14 residues. From germline, CDR1 is SGHDT and CDR2 YYEEEE. J gave up 2 bases and V 3 bases, and 2 bases lay outside the gene matches. As DNA, the CDR3 is TGTGCCAGCAGCTCGGGACAGGCCACAGATACGCAGTATTTT. Translated: CASSSGQATDTQYF.

V and J are TRBV18 and TRBJ1-4; TRBD1 agrees at 8 bases. CDR3 length: 15 residues. The V gene end was trimmed by 6 bases and the J gene end by 8 bases; junction bases not matched to a gene: 11. CDR1 is KGHSH, CDR2 LQKENI, per germline. In DNA form, the CDR3 reads TGTGCCAGCTCCTCGGGCGGGACAGGAAACGAAAAACTGTTTTTT. Amino acids: CASSSGGTGNEKLFF.

The rearrangement joins TRBV2 to TRBJ1-3, with TRBD1 matching over 7 bases. The CDR3 extends over 14 amino acids. V shed 6 bases, J shed 3 bases, and the junction held 5 bases outside the gene matches. The germline V gene encodes CDR1 SNHLY and CDR2 FYNNEI. In DNA, the CDR3 is TGTGCCAGCAGGGGGGGACAGTTTGGAAACACCATATATTTT. Residues: CASRGGQFGNTIYF.